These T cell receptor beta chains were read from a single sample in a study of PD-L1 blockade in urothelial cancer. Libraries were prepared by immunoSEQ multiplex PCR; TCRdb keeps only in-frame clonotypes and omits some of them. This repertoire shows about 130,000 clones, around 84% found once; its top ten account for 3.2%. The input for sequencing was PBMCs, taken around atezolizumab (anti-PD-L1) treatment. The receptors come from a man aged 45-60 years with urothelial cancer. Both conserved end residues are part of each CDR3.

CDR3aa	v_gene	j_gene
CASSPGIPGNTIYF	TRBV14	TRBJ1-3
CASSRTDSSYNEQFF	TRBV7-3	TRBJ2-1
CASSASGSWGDEQYF	TRBV9	TRBJ2-7
CASSIDRGPYEQYF	TRBV19	TRBJ2-7
CANSGTSGRARFYNEQFF	TRBV2	TRBJ2-1
CVTSGSLLGEQYF	TRBV28	TRBJ2-7
CASSRQGFPYNEQFF	TRBV6-5	TRBJ2-1
CASTGYEQYF	TRBV2	TRBJ2-7
CASSLSARVNTEAFF	TRBV7-2	TRBJ1-1
CASSRPGYEQYF	TRBV28	TRBJ2-7
CASSTRTSGSASEQFF	TRBV4-1	TRBJ2-1
CASSADTLNTEAFF	TRBV7-9	TRBJ1-1
CASSQQGSSYNEQFF	TRBV18	TRBJ2-1
CASSQTSGAYEQYF	TRBV5-1	TRBJ2-7
CASSPGAGTQYF	TRBV7-9	TRBJ2-5
CASKGGSGETQYF	TRBV5-1	TRBJ2-5
CASSKKGGGNQPQHF	TRBV2	TRBJ1-5
CASSLGLAGPNEQFF	TRBV5-1	TRBJ2-1
CASSLLARVKNIQYF	TRBV27	TRBJ2-4
CASSAQNTEAFF	TRBV6-1	TRBJ1-1
CASSRGTSGTDTQYF	TRBV9	TRBJ2-3
CASRERDQPQHF	TRBV27	TRBJ1-5
CASSLVSGGGYNEQFF	TRBV11-3	TRBJ2-1
CASSEGTGSANYGYTF	TRBV2	TRBJ1-2
CASSRTGGSYEQYF	TRBV9	TRBJ2-7
CASRLTTGYGYTF	TRBV28	TRBJ1-2
CASSPRQGAQVNIQYF	TRBV4-2	TRBJ2-4
CASSFDTNYGYTF	TRBV27	TRBJ1-2
CATSSLGTGGTYEQYF	TRBV15	TRBJ2-7
CASSAPRDRNEKLFF	TRBV19	TRBJ1-4
CASSLYGQGPIGDLHF	TRBV7-8	TRBJ1-6
CASSLEGDEQFF	TRBV7-9	TRBJ2-1
CASSLQGQAPF	TRBV5-8	TRBJ1-4
CASSLSGGFEAFF	TRBV27	TRBJ1-1
CAWGATTYEQFF	TRBV30	TRBJ2-1
CASSVGTGGRYEQYF	TRBV9	TRBJ2-7
CATGGASVPQAFF	TRBV10-3	TRBJ1-1
CASSFGRTGGAFNNSPLHF	TRBV27	TRBJ1-6
CASSRDGTAKYNEQFF	TRBV11-2	TRBJ2-1
CASTPGTDYEQYF	TRBV19	TRBJ2-7
CASSRTSNTDTQYF	TRBV6-1	TRBJ2-3
CASSLVGGSTSGQYF	TRBV7-9	TRBJ2-7